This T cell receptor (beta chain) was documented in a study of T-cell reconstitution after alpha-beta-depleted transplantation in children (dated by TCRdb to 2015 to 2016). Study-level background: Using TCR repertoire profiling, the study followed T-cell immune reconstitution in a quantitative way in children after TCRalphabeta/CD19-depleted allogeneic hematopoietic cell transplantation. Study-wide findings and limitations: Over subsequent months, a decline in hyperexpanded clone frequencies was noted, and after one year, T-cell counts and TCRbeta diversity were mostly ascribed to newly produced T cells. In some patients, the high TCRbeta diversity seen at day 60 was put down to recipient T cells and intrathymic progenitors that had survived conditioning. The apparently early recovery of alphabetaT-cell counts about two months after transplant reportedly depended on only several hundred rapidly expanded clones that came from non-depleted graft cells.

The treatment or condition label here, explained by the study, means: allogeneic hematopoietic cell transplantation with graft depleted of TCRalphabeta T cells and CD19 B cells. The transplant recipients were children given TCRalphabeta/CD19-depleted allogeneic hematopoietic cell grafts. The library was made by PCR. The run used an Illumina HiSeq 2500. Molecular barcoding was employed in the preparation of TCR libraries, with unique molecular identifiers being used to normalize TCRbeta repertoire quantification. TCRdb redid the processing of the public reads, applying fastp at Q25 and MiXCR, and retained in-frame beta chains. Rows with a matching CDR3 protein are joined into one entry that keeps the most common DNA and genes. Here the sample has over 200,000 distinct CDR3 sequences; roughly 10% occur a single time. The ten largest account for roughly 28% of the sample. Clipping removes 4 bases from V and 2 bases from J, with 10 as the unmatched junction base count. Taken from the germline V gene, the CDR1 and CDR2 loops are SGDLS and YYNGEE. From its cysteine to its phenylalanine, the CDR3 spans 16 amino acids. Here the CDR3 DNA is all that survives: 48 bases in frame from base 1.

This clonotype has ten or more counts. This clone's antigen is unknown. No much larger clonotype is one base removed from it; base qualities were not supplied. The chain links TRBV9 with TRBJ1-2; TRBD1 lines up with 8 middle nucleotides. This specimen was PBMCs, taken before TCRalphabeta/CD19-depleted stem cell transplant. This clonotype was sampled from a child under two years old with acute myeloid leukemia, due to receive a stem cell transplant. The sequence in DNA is TGTGCCAGCAGCCCGGACTTTAACAGGGGGAACTATGGCTACACCTTC. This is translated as CASSPDFNRGNYGYTF.